This entry features one T cell receptor (beta chain) sequence. Its antigen is not known. This CDR3 comprises 14 residues. The ends lost 3 bases at V and 5 bases at J; junction bases unmatched: 5. Germline assignment: CDR1 DFQATT and CDR2 SNEGSKA (reference sequence). Data came from immunoSEQ multiplex PCR; TCRdb stores just in-frame clones and leaves some out. The repertoire holds under 130,000 clones, with about 88% as singletons. The data are from a study of T cell responses to AZD1222 COVID-19 vaccine. Study information: Samples with a second dose at about 4 or about 12 weeks were pooled together. The study, taken as a whole, reports: Donors were mostly white British, more females; clonal diversity possibly underestimated. Close to half of all spike-specific TCRs reportedly target regions of the variants that are unmutated. Vaccination with two AZD1222 doses was followed by a rise in Spike-specific TCR breadth and depth.

The receptor's source is an adult in good health. The rearrangement links TRBV20-1 to TRBJ2-1, with 9 bases fitting TRBD2. The material sequenced was peripheral blood, taken on day 0 of AZD1222 vaccination. CDR3 sequence: CSASALAGDNEQFF. CDR3 bases: TGCAGTGCTAGTGCCTTAGCGGGAGACAATGAGCAGTTCTTC.